One sample yielded the 7 T cell receptor beta chains listed below, sequenced in a study of Tregs in tolerant kidney transplant recipients. Sequencing was performed with immunoSEQ multiplex PCR; in TCRdb, only in-frame clones are kept and a portion is missing. The top ten hold approximately 2.7% of the sample, which has under 20,000 clones, roughly 80% seen once. Sequencing was carried out using Tregs from blood. All receptors come from a human donor in good health.

Concerning this clone itself: Compared with germline, one end of the junction differs, possibly owing to a read error. This sequence joins TRBV2 and TRBJ2-1, with 9 bases aligning to TRBD2. The CDR3 sequence is 17 residues long. The germline gives CDR1 SNHLY, CDR2 FYNNEI. In DNA, the CDR3 is TGTGCCAGCAGGGAAGCCTACTCAGCGGGAGGCTACAATGAGCAGTTCTTC. Translating it yields CASREAYSAGGYNEQFF.

The chain has TRBV5-1 and TRBJ2-3, with D possibly being TRBD1 or TRBD2 (5 bases each). Germline V gives CDR1 SGHRS, CDR2 YFSETQ. The CDR3 contains 13 residues. V gave up 6 bases and J gave up 0 bases, with 8 bases separating them. CDR3 sequence reads: CASKRGSTDTQYF. In nucleotides, the CDR3 is TGCGCCAGCAAGAGGGGTAGCACAGATACGCAGTATTTT.

The chain uses TRBV7-9 and TRBJ2-4; no reliable D call. Trimming shortened V by 4 bases and J by 8 bases, and 12 bases separated the two germline ends. The germline gives CDR1 SEHNR, CDR2 FQNEAQ (reference sequence). The CDR3 contains 13 residues. As DNA, the CDR3 is TGTGCCAGCAGCTCCAGTGGGCTCTACATTCAGTACTTC. Its protein product is CASSSSGLYIQYF.

The chain couples TRBV5-1 to TRBJ2-1; the match to TRBD2 covers 13 bases. The CDR3 consists of 15 residues. Germline lookup yields CDR1 SGHRS and CDR2 YFSETQ. V was clipped by 2 bases and J by 9 bases; unmatched bases: 5. The CDR3 loop is CASSFTSGRAFEQFF. CDR3 nucleotide sequence: TGCGCCAGCAGCTTCACTAGCGGGAGGGCCTTTGAGCAGTTCTTC.

In its sample, this clone was seen once. The CDR3 is CSVQISGAYGYTF. Here the CDR3 DNA reads TGCAGCGTTCAGATCTCGGGGGCCTATGGCTACACCTTC. The J gene is TRBJ1-2, the V gene TRBV29-1, with D possibly TRBD1 on 6 matching bases. Trimming removed 5 bases at V and 4 bases at J, with 14 bases between. The CDR3 has 13 amino acids. The germline gives CDR1 SQVTM, CDR2 ANQGSEA.

This clone has only one observation. The CDR3 coding sequence is TGTGCCAGCAGTTCCCAAGGAGATACGCAGTATTTT. It is translated as CASSSQGDTQYF. The chain employs TRBV28 and TRBJ2-3; D is ambiguous. The CDR3 covers 12 residues. The germline V gene encodes CDR1 MDHEN and CDR2 SYDVKM. Trimming stripped 4 bases from V and 5 bases from J, with 7 bases between.

This sequence joins TRBV5-5 and TRBJ2-5; D remains ambiguous. CDR1 is SGHKS and CDR2 is YYEKEE in the germline V gene (reference sequence). This CDR3 has 12 residues. The germline V and J ends were trimmed by 2 bases and 7 bases, with 9 bases remaining between them. The CDR3 DNA reads as TGTGCCAGCAGCTTCAGTATCGGGACCCAGTACTTC. Its protein product is CASSFSIGTQYF.